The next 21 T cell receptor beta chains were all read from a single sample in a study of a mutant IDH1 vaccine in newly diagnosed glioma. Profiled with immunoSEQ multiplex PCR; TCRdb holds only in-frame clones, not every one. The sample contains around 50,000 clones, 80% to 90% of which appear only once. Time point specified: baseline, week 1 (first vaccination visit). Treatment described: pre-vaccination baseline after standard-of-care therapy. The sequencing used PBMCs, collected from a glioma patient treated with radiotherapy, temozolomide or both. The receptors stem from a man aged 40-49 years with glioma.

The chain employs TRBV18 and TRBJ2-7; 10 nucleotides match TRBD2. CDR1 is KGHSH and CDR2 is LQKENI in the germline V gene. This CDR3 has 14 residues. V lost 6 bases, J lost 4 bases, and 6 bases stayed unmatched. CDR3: CASSSSGRGYEQYF. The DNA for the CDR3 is TGTGCCAGCTCCTCTAGCGGGAGAGGATACGAGCAGTACTTC.

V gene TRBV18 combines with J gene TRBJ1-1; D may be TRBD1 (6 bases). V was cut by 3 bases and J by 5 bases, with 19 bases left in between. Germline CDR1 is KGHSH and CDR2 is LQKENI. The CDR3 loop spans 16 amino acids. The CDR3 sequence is CASSPPQGGRGTEAFF. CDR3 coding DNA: TGTGCCAGCTCACCTCCGCAAGGGGGGCGCGGGACTGAAGCTTTCTTT.

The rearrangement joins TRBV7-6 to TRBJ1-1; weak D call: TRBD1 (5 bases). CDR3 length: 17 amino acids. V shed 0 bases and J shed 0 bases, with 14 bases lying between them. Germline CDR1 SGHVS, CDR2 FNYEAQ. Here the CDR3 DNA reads TGTGCCAGCAGCTTAGCGTTGGAGGGGTTCGTGAACACTGAAGCTTTCTTT. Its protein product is CASSLALEGFVNTEAFF.

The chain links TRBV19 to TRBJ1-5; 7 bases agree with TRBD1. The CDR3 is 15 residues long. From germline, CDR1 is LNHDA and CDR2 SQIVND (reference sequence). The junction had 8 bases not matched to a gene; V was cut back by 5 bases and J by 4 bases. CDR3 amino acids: CASSSTGIANQPQHF. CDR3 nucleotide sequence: TGTGCCAGTAGTTCGACAGGGATCGCTAATCAGCCCCAGCATTTT.

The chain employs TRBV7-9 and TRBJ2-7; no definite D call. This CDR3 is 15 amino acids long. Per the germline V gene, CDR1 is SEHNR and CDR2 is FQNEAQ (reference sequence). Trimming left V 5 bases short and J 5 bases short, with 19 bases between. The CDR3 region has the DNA TGTGCCAGCAGCCCCACGTCCAGAATCCTCCACGAGCAGTACTTC. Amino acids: CASSPTSRILHEQYF.

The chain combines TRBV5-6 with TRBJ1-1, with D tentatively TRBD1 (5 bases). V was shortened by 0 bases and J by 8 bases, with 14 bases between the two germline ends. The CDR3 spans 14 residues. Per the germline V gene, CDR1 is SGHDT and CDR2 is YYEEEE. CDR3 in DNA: TGTGCCAGCAGCTTGGCCGGGGCGAAAGGGGAAGCTTTCTTT. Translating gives CASSLAGAKGEAFF.

The CDR3 DNA reads as TGTGCCAGCAGCTTTGTGGGAAGCACTGAAGCTTTCTTT. Translation gives CASSFVGSTEAFF. The chain uses TRBV5-4 and TRBJ1-1; no clear D gene. Per germline, CDR1 SGHNT and CDR2 YYREEE (reference sequence). With 2 bases removed from V and 4 bases from J, the gap between germline ends came to 9 bases. This CDR3 is built from 13 residues.

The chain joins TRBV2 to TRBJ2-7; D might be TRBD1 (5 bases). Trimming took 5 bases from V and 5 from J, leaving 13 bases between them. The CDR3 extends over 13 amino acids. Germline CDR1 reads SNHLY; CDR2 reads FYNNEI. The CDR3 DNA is TGTGCCAGCAGTTCGCCAATCAGGGACGAGCAGTACTTC. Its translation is CASSSPIRDEQYF.

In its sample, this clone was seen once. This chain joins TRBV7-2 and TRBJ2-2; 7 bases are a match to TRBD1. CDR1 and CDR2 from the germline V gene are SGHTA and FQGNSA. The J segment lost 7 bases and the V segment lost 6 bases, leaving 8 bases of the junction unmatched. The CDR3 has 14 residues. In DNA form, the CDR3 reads TGTGCCAGCAGTAGTCGAACAGGGGACGGGGAGCTGTTTTTT. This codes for CASSSRTGDGELFF.

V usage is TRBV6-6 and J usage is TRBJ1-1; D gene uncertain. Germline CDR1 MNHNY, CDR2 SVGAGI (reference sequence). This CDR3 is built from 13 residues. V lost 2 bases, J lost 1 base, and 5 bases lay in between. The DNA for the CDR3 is TGTGCCAGCAGTTACCCGGGGAACACTGAAGCTTTCTTT. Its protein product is CASSYPGNTEAFF.

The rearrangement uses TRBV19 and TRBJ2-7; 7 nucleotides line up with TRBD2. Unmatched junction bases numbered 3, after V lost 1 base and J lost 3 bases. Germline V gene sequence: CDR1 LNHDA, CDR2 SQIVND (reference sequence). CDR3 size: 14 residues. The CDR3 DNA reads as TGTGCCAGTAGTATAGGCGGGAGTTTCTACGAGCAGTACTTC. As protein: CASSIGGSFYEQYF.

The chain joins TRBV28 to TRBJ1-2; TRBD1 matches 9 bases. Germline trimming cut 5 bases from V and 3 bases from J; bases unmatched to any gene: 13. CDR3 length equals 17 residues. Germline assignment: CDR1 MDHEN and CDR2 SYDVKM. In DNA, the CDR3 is TGTGCCAGCAGTCTATTAACTACCGGGACAGGGCACTATGGCTACACCTTC. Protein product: CASSLLTTGTGHYGYTF.

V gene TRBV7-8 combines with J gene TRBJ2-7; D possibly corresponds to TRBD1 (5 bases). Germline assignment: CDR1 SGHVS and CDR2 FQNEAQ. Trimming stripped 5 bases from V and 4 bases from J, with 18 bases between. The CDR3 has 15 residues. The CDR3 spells CASSRAPGIQYEQYF. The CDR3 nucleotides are TGTGCCAGCAGCCGAGCCCCAGGGATTCAATACGAGCAGTACTTC.

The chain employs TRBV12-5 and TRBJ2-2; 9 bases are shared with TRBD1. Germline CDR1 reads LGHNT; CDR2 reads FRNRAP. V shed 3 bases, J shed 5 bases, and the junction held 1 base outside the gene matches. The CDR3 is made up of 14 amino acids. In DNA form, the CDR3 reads TGTGCTAGTGGTTTACAGGGGGCGACCGGGGAGCTGTTTTTT. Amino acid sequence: CASGLQGATGELFF.

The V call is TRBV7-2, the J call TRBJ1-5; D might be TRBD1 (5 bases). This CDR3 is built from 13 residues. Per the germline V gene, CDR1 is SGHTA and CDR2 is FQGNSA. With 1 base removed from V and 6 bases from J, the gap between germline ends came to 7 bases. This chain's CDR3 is CASSLGQPQPQHF. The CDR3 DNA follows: TGTGCCAGCAGCTTAGGACAGCCTCAGCCCCAGCATTTT.

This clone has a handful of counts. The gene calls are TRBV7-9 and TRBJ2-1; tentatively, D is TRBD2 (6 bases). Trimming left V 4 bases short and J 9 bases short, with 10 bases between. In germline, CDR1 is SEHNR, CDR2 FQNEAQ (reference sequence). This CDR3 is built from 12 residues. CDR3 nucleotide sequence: TGTGCCAGCAGCTCGGACTATCTTGAGCAGTTCTTC. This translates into CASSSDYLEQFF.

The CDR3 region is CASSPSQGRSETQYF. The CDR3 DNA reads TGTGCCAGCTCACCAAGCCAGGGGCGTTCAGAGACCCAGTACTTC. The rearrangement joins TRBV18 to TRBJ2-5; D perhaps matches TRBD1 (6 bases). Germline CDR1 KGHSH, CDR2 LQKENI. CDR3 size: 15 residues. V was pared by 2 bases and J by 4 bases, with 14 bases between. The full variable domain, rest sourced from reference TRBV18 and TRBJ2-5, is NAGVMQNPRHLVRRRGQEARLRCSPMKGHSHVYWYRQLPEEGLKFMVYLQKENIIDESGMPKERFSAEFPKEGPSILRIQQVVRGDSAAYFCASSPSQGRSETQYFGPGTRLLVL.

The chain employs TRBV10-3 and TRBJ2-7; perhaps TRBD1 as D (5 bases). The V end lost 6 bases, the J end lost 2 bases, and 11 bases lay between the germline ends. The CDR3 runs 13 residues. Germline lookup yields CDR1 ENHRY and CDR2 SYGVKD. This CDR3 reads CAIRWQGAYEQYF. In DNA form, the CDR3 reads TGTGCCATCAGGTGGCAGGGCGCCTACGAGCAGTACTTC.

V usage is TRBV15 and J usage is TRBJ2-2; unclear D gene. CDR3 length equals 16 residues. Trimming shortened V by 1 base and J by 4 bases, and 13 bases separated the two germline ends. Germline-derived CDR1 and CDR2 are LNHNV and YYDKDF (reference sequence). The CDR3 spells CATSRAKAMGTGELFF. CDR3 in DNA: TGTGCCACCAGCAGAGCCAAGGCTATGGGCACCGGGGAGCTGTTTTTT. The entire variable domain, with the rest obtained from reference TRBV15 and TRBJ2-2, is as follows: DAMVIQNPRYQVTQFGKPVTLSCSQTLNHNVMYWYQQKSSQAPKLLFHYYDKDFNNEADTPDNFQSRRPNTSFCFLDIRSPGLGDTAMYLCATSRAKAMGTGELFFGEGSRLTVL.

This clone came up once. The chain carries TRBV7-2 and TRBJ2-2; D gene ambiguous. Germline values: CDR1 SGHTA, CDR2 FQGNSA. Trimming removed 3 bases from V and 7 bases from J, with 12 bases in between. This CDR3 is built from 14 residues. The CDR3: CASSFGQEGGELFF. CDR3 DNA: TGTGCCAGCAGCTTTGGTCAGGAAGGCGGGGAGCTGTTTTTT.

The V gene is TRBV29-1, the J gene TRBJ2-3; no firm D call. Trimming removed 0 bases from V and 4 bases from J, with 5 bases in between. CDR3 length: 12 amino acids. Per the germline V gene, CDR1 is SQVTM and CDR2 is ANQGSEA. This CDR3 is CSVEEMADTQYF. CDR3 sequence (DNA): TGCAGCGTTGAAGAGATGGCAGATACGCAGTATTTT.